This section outlines one TCR beta chain sequence together with its context. Its target is unknown. This sample is drawn from a study of blood T cells in healthy people across ages. Together with a sample-barcoded 5' primer, a J-beta primer mix was included in a second PCR lasting about 7 to 12 cycles. TCRdb passed the 5' RACE reads through MiXCR, listing each CDR3 protein once. The top ten clones hold 3% of a sample with about 780,000 distinct CDR3 sequences, roughly 24% of them seen once. Caucasian individuals from Russia who were healthy and aged 6 to 90 acted as donors. Every sample had a minimum of 6.5 million PBMCs isolated. The study's findings and limits: Donors of long life had a larger count of naive CD4+ cells and greater diversity than aged donors.

This CDR3 comprises 13 residues. Germline V gives CDR1 SNHLY, CDR2 FYNNEI. The junction had 0 bases not matched to a gene; V was cut back by 7 bases and J by 0 bases. These data were also reused for a study on T cells of mothers and their children. Per that paper: Among related mother-child pairs, overlap was slightly higher than in unrelated pairs, though not significantly.

The sample taken for sequencing was blood. The sequence derives from a boy younger than 18 in good health. The chain has TRBV2 and TRBJ2-7, with 10 bases identical to TRBD2. CDR3 bases: TGTGCCAGCAAGCGGGGGGGCTCCTACGAGCAGTACTTC. Protein product: CASKRGGSYEQYF.